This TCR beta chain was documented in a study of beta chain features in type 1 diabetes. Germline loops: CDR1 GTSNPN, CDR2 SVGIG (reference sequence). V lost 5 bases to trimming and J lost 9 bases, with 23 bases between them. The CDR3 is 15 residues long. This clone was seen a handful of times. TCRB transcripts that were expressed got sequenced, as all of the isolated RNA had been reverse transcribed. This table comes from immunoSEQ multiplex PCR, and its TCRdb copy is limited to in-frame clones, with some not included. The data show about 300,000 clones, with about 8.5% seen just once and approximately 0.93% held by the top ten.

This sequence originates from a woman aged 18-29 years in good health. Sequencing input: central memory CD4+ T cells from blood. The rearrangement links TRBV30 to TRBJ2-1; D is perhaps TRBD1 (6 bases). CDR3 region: CAWGKQGPATGEQFF. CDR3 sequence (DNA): TGTGCCTGGGGAAAACAGGGACCGGCGACAGGTGAGCAGTTCTTC.